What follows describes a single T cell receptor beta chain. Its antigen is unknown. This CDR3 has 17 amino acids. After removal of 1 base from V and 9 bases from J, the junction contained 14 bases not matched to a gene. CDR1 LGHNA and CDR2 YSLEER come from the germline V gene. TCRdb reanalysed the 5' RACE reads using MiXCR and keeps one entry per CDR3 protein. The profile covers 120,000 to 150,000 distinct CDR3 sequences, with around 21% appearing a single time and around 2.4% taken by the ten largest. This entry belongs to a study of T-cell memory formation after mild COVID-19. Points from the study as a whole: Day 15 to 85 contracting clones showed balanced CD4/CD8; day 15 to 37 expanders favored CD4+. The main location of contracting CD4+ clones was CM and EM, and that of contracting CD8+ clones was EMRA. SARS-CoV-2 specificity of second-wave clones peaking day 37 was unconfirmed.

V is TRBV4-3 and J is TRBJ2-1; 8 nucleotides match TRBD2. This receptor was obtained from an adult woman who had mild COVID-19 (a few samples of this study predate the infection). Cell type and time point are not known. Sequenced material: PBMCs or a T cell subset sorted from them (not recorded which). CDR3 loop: CASSQASGGKLFGEQFF. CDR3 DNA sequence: TGCGCCAGCAGCCAAGCCTCGGGGGGGAAGCTGTTTGGTGAGCAGTTCTTC.